This passage covers 21 T cell receptor beta chains from one sample sequenced in a study of T cells in Graves' hyperthyroidism and ophthalmopathy. RNA transcripts gave rise to amplified TCR beta CDR3 regions. In the first-round RT-PCR of the TCR CDR3, the HTBI primer set was used. TCRdb used MiXCR to reprocess the multiplex PCR reads, holding one entry per CDR3 protein. Seen here are 450,000 to 700,000 distinct CDR3 sequences, approximately 44% observed once, and the top ten hold 19%. Sequencing was done on a sample of peripheral blood or thyroid tissue (not recorded which). Receptors were obtained from an adult woman with Graves' disease, either hyperthyroidism or ophthalmopathy (not recorded which).

The J gene is TRBJ1-1, the V gene TRBV20-1; no definite D call. The CDR3 is 10 amino acids. In germline, CDR1 is DFQATT, CDR2 SNEGSKA (reference sequence). The CDR3 spells CRARDTEAFF. In DNA, the CDR3 is TGCAGGGCTCGGGACACTGAAGCTTTCTTT.

This clonotype occurred many times. The rearrangement joins TRBV5-1 to TRBJ2-5; TRBD1 aligns across 10 bases. CDR1 SGHRS and CDR2 YFSETQ come from the germline V gene. The CDR3 sequence is 15 residues long. V trimming: 3 bases; J trimming: 4 bases; junction bases outside the gene matches: 6. CDR3 DNA sequence: TGCGCCAGCAGCTCTGGGACAGGGGATATAGAGACCCAGTACTTC. Its protein product is CASSSGTGDIETQYF.

This clonotype was recorded once. Lacking the conserved final phenylalanine or tryptophan, this CDR3 likely reflects a read error. The DNA is left out, because the CDR3 cannot be placed on it with certainty; the CDR3 is given as TCRdb lists it. This chain joins TRBV7-3 and TRBJ1-6; the table assigns TRBD1, which was not confirmed against the DNA. Germline V CDR1 and CDR2: SGHTA, FQGTGA. Inclusive of both ends, the CDR3 amounts to 10 amino acids. CDR3 residues: CASSLTPPGS.

This clonotype was found once. V usage is TRBV15 and J usage is TRBJ2-7; D is unresolved. This CDR3 region has 13 residues. Trimming took off 1 base at V and 3 bases at J, with 7 bases between the two ends. CDR1 is LNHNV, CDR2 YYDKDF, per germline (reference sequence). CDR3 DNA: TGTGCCACCAGCAGAGGGGGATTCTACGAGCAGTACTTC. Translated, it gives CATSRGGFYEQYF.

This clonotype appeared many times. This chain joins TRBV7-8 and TRBJ2-7, with 8 bases that match TRBD2. With 7 bases clipped from V and 2 bases from J, the junction kept 7 bases outside the gene matches. This CDR3 region has 14 residues. Germline-derived CDR1 and CDR2 are SGHVS and FQNEAQ. CDR3 coding DNA: TGTGCCAGCACGGGAGCGGGAGTCCCCTACGAGCAGTACTTC. This translates into CASTGAGVPYEQYF.

The chain combines TRBV10-3 with TRBJ1-5; D call uncertain. Germline CDR1 ENHRY, CDR2 SYGVKD. V was pared by 2 bases and J by 0 bases, with 8 bases between. The CDR3 is 15 amino acids. The CDR3 region has the DNA TGTGCCATCAGTGAGGGAACGTATAGCAATCAGCCCCAGCATTTT. Translated, it gives CAISEGTYSNQPQHF.

There are many counts of this clonotype. The chain combines TRBV29-1 with TRBJ1-1, with 10 bases aligning to TRBD1. The CDR3 has 14 amino acids. From germline, CDR1 is SQVTM and CDR2 ANQGSEA. Trimming took 6 bases from V and 5 from J; bases not matched to a gene: 9. CDR3 residues: CSVDKTGGKTEAFF. CDR3 sequence (DNA): TGCAGCGTGGATAAGACAGGGGGCAAAACTGAAGCTTTCTTT.

At least ten counts were recorded for this clonotype. The chain combines TRBV5-6 with TRBJ2-2, with D uncertain. With 1 base removed from V and 7 bases from J, the gap between germline ends came to 8 bases. Germline lookup yields CDR1 SGHDT and CDR2 YYEEEE. The CDR3 has 13 residues. The CDR3 region has the DNA TGTGCCAGCAGCTTGATTCTCGGCGGGGAGCTGTTTTTT. It encodes CASSLILGGELFF.

There are many counts of this clonotype. This sequence joins TRBV5-1 and TRBJ2-7, with TRBD2 matching 10 bases. V lost 3 bases, J lost 1 base, and 7 bases stayed unmatched. CDR3 length: 16 residues. Per germline, CDR1 SGHRS and CDR2 YFSETQ. CDR3 bases: TGCGCCAGCAGCTCAGGGGGGACTAGCGTATCCTACGAGCAGTACTTC. It translates to CASSSGGTSVSYEQYF.

The chain uses TRBV20-1 and TRBJ1-2; no clear D. The CDR3 has 12 residues. V was pared by 3 bases and J by 5 bases, with 10 bases between. Germline V gene data show CDR1 as DFQATT and CDR2 as SNEGSKA (reference sequence). The CDR3 sequence is CSARPILYGYTF. CDR3 DNA sequence: TGCAGTGCTAGGCCTATTCTTTATGGCTACACCTTC.

V and J are TRBV5-1 and TRBJ1-1, with a tentative D call TRBD1 (5 bases). The V gene's germline CDR1 is SGHRS and CDR2 YFSETQ. Trimming cost V 3 bases and J 5 bases, with 20 bases left between them. This CDR3 region has 16 residues. The CDR3 reads CASSSREGGASTEAFF. The CDR3 DNA reads as TGCGCCAGCAGCTCCAGGGAGGGCGGAGCCTCTACTGAAGCTTTCTTT.

The chain combines TRBV10-3 with TRBJ1-1; 8 nucleotides agree with TRBD1. Per germline, CDR1 ENHRY and CDR2 SYGVKD. This CDR3 comprises 10 residues. The trim removed 9 bases at V and 14 bases at J, leaving 8 bases unmatched. CDR3 protein: CAIANRGFFF. For the CDR3, the DNA is TGTGCCATTGCCAACAGGGGGTTCTTCTTT.

This clonotype was seen repeatedly, ten times or more. V and J are TRBV7-8 and TRBJ1-1; tentative D call: TRBD1 (5 bases). Trimming took off 4 bases at V and 0 bases at J, with 12 bases between the two ends. The CDR3 consists of 15 residues. Germline assignment: CDR1 SGHVS and CDR2 FQNEAQ. For the CDR3, the DNA is TGTGCCAGCAGCTCGGGACTGCCGATGAACACTGAAGCTTTCTTT. Encoded protein: CASSSGLPMNTEAFF.

This clonotype was counted a few times. V is TRBV20-1 and J is TRBJ1-2; the D gene is possibly TRBD1 (5 bases). CDR1 and CDR2 (germline): DFQATT, SNEGSKA (reference sequence). The V end was cut by 5 bases, the J end by 6 bases, with 7 bases between. This CDR3 comprises 10 residues. This CDR3 is CSAWGNGYTF. CDR3 bases: TGCAGTGCTTGGGGGAATGGCTACACCTTC.

This clonotype was counted once. One end of the junction is discordant with germline, which a read error may explain. This chain uses TRBV12-3 or TRBV12-4 with TRBJ2-7; D not certain. The CDR3 length is 17 residues. In DNA form, the CDR3 reads TGTGCCAGCACCTCCAGTATCTTACCGGACCATATCTACGGGCAGTACTTC. This codes for CASTSSILPDHIYGQYF.

In its sample, this clonotype was seen once. The chain employs TRBV25-1 and TRBJ1-2; no reliable D call. V lost 6 bases, J lost 8 bases, and 19 bases lay in between. Germline V CDR1 and CDR2: MGHDK, SYGVNS. The CDR3 covers 14 residues. The CDR3 loop reads CASSGGVWTRGYTF. The CDR3 DNA reads as TGTGCCAGCAGCGGAGGTGTTTGGACGCGGGGCTACACCTTC.

The rearrangement uses TRBV7-6 and TRBJ2-6; maybe TRBD2 (6 bases). V shed 5 bases and J shed 2 bases, with 7 bases lying between them. The CDR3 is 14 residues long. CDR1 SGHVS and CDR2 FNYEAQ come from the germline V gene. The CDR3 bases are TGTGCCAGCAGCGGACTACCTGGGGCCAACGTCCTGACTTTC. Amino acid sequence: CASSGLPGANVLTF.

In its sample, this clonotype was seen many times. V gene TRBV6-1 combines with J gene TRBJ1-1, with D possibly being TRBD1 (5 bases). The CDR3 runs to 16 residues. Trimming cost V 5 bases and J 3 bases, with 19 bases left between them. CDR1 is MNHNS, CDR2 SASEGT, per germline. The chain's CDR3 is CASSPLFLTGHTEAFF. The CDR3 nucleotides are TGTGCCAGCAGTCCTCTTTTTCTAACAGGCCACACTGAAGCTTTCTTT.

In this sample, this clonotype turned up many times. The chain couples TRBV7-8 to TRBJ1-5, with a tentative D call TRBD1 (6 bases). The CDR3 is 16 residues long. Per germline, CDR1 SGHVS and CDR2 FQNEAQ. V was shortened by 1 base and J by 9 bases, with 19 bases between the two germline ends. Here the CDR3 reads CASSLGAQGLKVPQHF. In DNA, the CDR3 is TGTGCCAGCAGCTTAGGTGCGCAGGGGCTAAAGGTGCCCCAGCATTTT.

This clonotype came up many times. The CDR3 bases are TGTGCCAGCAGCTTCTTCGGCGGGGAGCTGTTTTTT. Amino acids: CASSFFGGELFF. The chain uses TRBV11-2 and TRBJ2-2; D uncertain. CDR1 is SGHAT and CDR2 is FQNNGV in the germline V gene. This CDR3 region has 12 residues. Trimming took 3 bases from V and 7 from J, leaving 6 bases between them.

Note on this clonotype: This could be a read error, since a much larger clone is one nucleotide away. The chain couples TRBV7-2 to TRBJ1-5; the D is unclear. This CDR3 contains 16 residues. Germline CDR1 and CDR2: SGHTA and FQGNSA. The CDR3 spells CASSQVSVSDNRPQHF. As DNA, the CDR3 is TGTGCCAGCAGCCAAGTTTCGGTGTCAGATAATCGGCCCCAGCATTTT.